The 13 T cell receptor beta chains listed next were all sequenced from one sample in a study of T cells in Graves' hyperthyroidism and ophthalmopathy (dated by TCRdb to about 2019). The receptor library was made with multiplex PCR. Sequencing used an Illumina HiSeq 2000. The TCR beta CDR3 regions were amplified from RNA transcripts. The TCR CDR3 was subjected to a first round of RT-PCR using the HTBI primer set and the Qiagen OneStep RT-PCR kit. Using fastp at Q25 and MiXCR, TCRdb reprocessed the public reads and kept productive beta chains. Each CDR3 protein gets just one entry, which takes the most common genes and DNA from the rows behind it. Within this sample are approximately 610,000 distinct CDR3 sequences, with over 15% of them counted one time only. Approximately 20% of the sample lies in the top ten. Sequenced sample: blood. These receptors all stem from a woman in her late teens or twenties with Graves' hyperthyroidism.

Only a few counts were recorded for this clonotype. The V and J genes are TRBV10-3 and TRBJ1-5, with 10 bases fitting TRBD1. Germline-derived CDR1 and CDR2 are ENHRY and SYGVKD. The CDR3 spans 13 residues. Trimming removed 6 bases from V and 7 bases from J; junction bases left unmatched: 3. CDR3 bases: TGTGCCATCAGGGGGACAGGGGACCAGCCCCAGCATTTT. The encoded protein is CAIRGTGDQPQHF.

The chain employs TRBV12-5 and TRBJ2-7; possible D gene TRBD2, 6 bases. Trimming left V 7 bases short and J 3 bases short, with 25 bases between. Germline CDR1 reads LGHNT; CDR2 reads FRNRAP. This CDR3 has 17 residues. The CDR3 DNA reads TGTGCTAGTGTTCACTTGGGATTGGGGGGTGTTGGCTACGAGCAGTACTTC. Translated, it gives CASVHLGLGGVGYEQYF.

The rearrangement uses TRBV28 and TRBJ2-6, with D maybe TRBD1 (5 bases). This CDR3 spans 18 amino acids. Germline V gene lookup returns CDR1 MDHEN and CDR2 SYDVKM. V shed 6 bases and J shed 1 base, with 19 bases lying between them. CDR3 loop: CASSRRFRQGSGANVLTF. The CDR3 region has the DNA TGTGCCAGCAGCCGCCGGTTTCGCCAGGGTTCTGGGGCCAACGTCCTGACTTTC.

This clonotype was recorded once. DNA for the CDR3: TGTGCCAGCAGCTTAGAGACGGTGACATCCTACGAGCAGTACTTC. Protein: CASSLETVTSYEQYF. The chain has TRBV11-3 and TRBJ2-7, with D uncertain. The CDR3 extends over 15 amino acids. Between the trimmed V and J ends, which lost 0 bases and 1 base, there was a span of 10 bases. In germline, CDR1 is SGHNT, CDR2 YENEEA. The whole variable domain, filled in from reference TRBV11-3 and TRBJ2-7, reads EAGVVQSPRYKIIEKKQPVAFWCNPISGHNTLYWYLQNLGQGPELLIRYENEEAVDDSQLPKDRFSAERLKGVDSTLKIQPAELGDSAVYLCASSLETVTSYEQYFGPGTRLTVT.

The chain recombines TRBV2 with TRBJ2-2; 9 positions agree with TRBD1. The J segment lost 6 bases and the V segment lost 5 bases, leaving 4 bases of the junction unmatched. The CDR3 has 14 amino acids. The V gene's germline CDR1 is SNHLY and CDR2 FYNNEI. CDR3 amino acids: CASSKDRGSGELFF. The CDR3, as DNA: TGTGCCAGCAGTAAAGACAGGGGGTCCGGGGAGCTGTTTTTT. The whole variable domain, remainder taken from reference TRBV2 and TRBJ2-2, is EPEVTQTPSHQVTQMGQEVILRCVPISNHLYFYWYRQILGQKVEFLVSFYNNEISEKSEIFDDQFSVERPDGSNFTLKIRSTKLEDSAMYFCASSKDRGSGELFFGEGSRLTVL.

This clonotype was seen only a few times. The chain recombines TRBV19 with TRBJ2-5; 9 bases align to TRBD2. V was pared by 6 bases and J by 5 bases, with 4 bases of the junction left unmatched. The CDR3 runs to 13 residues. Germline values: CDR1 LNHDA, CDR2 SQIVND (reference sequence). The CDR3 loop is CASRGSGSETQYF. The CDR3 coding sequence is TGTGCCAGTAGGGGTAGCGGGAGCGAGACCCAGTACTTC.

This clonotype was seen at least ten times. This chain connects TRBV18 to TRBJ1-1; TRBD1 matches 9 bases. Germline-derived CDR1 and CDR2 are KGHSH and LQKENI. This CDR3 contains 15 residues. Unmatched junction bases numbered 5, after V lost 2 bases and J lost 4 bases. CDR3 region: CASSPSRQGVTEAFF. CDR3 sequence (DNA): TGTGCCAGCTCACCATCGAGACAGGGGGTCACTGAAGCTTTCTTT. Looking up the rest from reference TRBV18 and TRBJ1-1 gives the full variable domain: NAGVMQNPRHLVRRRGQEARLRCSPMKGHSHVYWYRQLPEEGLKFMVYLQKENIIDESGMPKERFSAEFPKEGPSILRIQQVVRGDSAAYFCASSPSRQGVTEAFFGQGTRLTVV.

This clonotype was seen a handful of times. The J gene is TRBJ2-7, the V gene TRBV27, with 7 bases aligning to TRBD2. The V and J ends lost 2 bases and 4 bases, in that order; junction bases with no gene match: 5. This CDR3 contains 14 residues. Germline lookup yields CDR1 MNHEY and CDR2 SMNVEV (reference sequence). The CDR3 DNA reads TGTGCCAGCAGTTTAAAGGGAGGGGAATACGAGCAGTACTTC. This encodes CASSLKGGEYEQYF.

This clonotype was observed many times. This chain connects TRBV20-1 to TRBJ2-1; TRBD1 matches 7 bases. Germline loops: CDR1 DFQATT, CDR2 SNEGSKA (reference sequence). V dropped 3 bases and J dropped 8; count of bases not matched to a gene: 16. CDR3 length equals 16 residues. CDR3 in DNA: TGCAGTGCTAGCCGGAGGACAGGTGGGTTTATCGATGAGCAGTTCTTC. This codes for CSASRRTGGFIDEQFF.

This clonotype was detected many times. The V and J genes are TRBV3-1 and TRBJ2-2; 8 bases line up with TRBD1. This CDR3 spans 15 amino acids. Trimming at V came to 6 bases and at J to 4 bases, leaving 7 bases not matched to a gene. The germline gives CDR1 LGHDT, CDR2 YNNKEL (reference sequence). CDR3 coding DNA: TGTGCCAGCAGTCTTCAGGGGGCTCGCACCGGGGAGCTGTTTTTT. This sequence encodes CASSLQGARTGELFF.

This clonotype was counted ten times or more. This chain connects TRBV20-1 to TRBJ2-1; possibly TRBD1 for D (6 bases). CDR3 size: 14 residues. With 2 bases removed from V and 3 bases from J, the gap between germline ends came to 11 bases. Germline-derived CDR1 and CDR2 are DFQATT and SNEGSKA (reference sequence). The DNA for the CDR3 is TGCAGTGCTAGACTGAGACAGGACTACAATGAGCAGTTCTTC. It specifies CSARLRQDYNEQFF.

There are many counts of this clonotype. The rearrangement joins TRBV20-1 to TRBJ2-5, with 7 bases that match TRBD1. CDR1 is DFQATT, CDR2 SNEGSKA, per germline (reference sequence). V shed 0 bases, J shed 4 bases, and the junction held 8 bases outside the gene matches. The CDR3 spans 15 residues. This CDR3 reads CSARESAGGRETQYF. The CDR3 coding sequence is TGCAGTGCTAGAGAGTCCGCAGGGGGTCGAGAGACCCAGTACTTC.

J is TRBJ2-7 and V is TRBV4-1, with TRBD1 matching over 9 bases. Germline assignment: CDR1 MGHRA and CDR2 YSYEKL. CDR3 length equals 13 residues. V lost 7 bases to trimming and J lost 5 bases; unmatched junction nucleotides: 6. DNA of the CDR3: TGCGCCAGCACCTGGGGGACAGGGAACGAGCAGTACTTC. Protein sequence: CASTWGTGNEQYF.